The source of this T cell receptor (beta chain) is a study of cytomegalovirus exposure and HLA in healthy donors. Study-level results: Being productive about 87% or about 30% of the time was typical of most TCR beta V segments in an earlier analysis.

Each of the donors was a healthy bone marrow donor. A multiplex PCR was run with 60 Vbeta primers and 13 Jbeta primers. TCRdb's table, derived via immunoSEQ multiplex PCR, lists solely in-frame clones and lacks some. The sample lists around 30,000 clones, more than 75% occurring once. As concerns this clone: As yet, its antigen is unknown.

The specimen was PBMCs. The TCR was taken from a boy between 10 and 17 years old in good health and CMV-seronegative.

The CDR3 DNA sequence: TGTGCCAGCAGCGTATCGGGACAGGGTTTACACAATGAGCAGTTCTTC. It yields the protein CASSVSGQGLHNEQFF. The rearrangement joins TRBV11-1 to TRBJ2-1, with 9 positions matching TRBD1. Unmatched junction bases numbered 10, after V lost 5 bases and J lost 5 bases. The CDR3 has 16 residues. Germline lookup yields CDR1 SGHAT and CDR2 FQDESV (reference sequence).